This TCR beta chain is from a study of T cell responses to AZD1222 COVID-19 vaccine. The wider study: Analyses pooled second doses at about 4 or about 12 weeks.

Method: immunoSEQ multiplex PCR; TCRdb's copy keeps in-frame clones and lacks some. The repertoire has under 150,000 clones, 75% to 95% of them found once; the top ten carry around 2.7%. This CDR3 is built from 15 residues. V was cut by 7 bases and J by 4 bases, with 17 bases left in between. Germline lookup yields CDR1 MNHEY and CDR2 SMNVEV (reference sequence). The count of this clone is one. As yet, its antigen is unknown. Findings and limits, study-wide: The donors showed a predominance of white British ancestry and of females, with possible underestimation of clonal diversity.

This receptor was taken from an adult in good health. The sequences come from peripheral blood, collected on day 0 of AZD1222 vaccination. This chain uses TRBV27 with TRBJ2-1; perhaps TRBD1 as D (6 bases). In DNA form, the CDR3 reads TGTGCCAGCATTAGAGGGGGTCCTTTATACAATGAGCAGTTCTTC. It specifies CASIRGGPLYNEQFF.